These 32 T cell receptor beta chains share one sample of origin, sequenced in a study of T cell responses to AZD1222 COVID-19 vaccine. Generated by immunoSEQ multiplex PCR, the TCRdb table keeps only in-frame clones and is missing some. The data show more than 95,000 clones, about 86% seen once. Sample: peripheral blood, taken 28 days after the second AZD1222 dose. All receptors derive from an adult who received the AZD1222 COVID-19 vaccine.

The CDR3 sequence is CASSQGFIVSGGYGYTF. Written as DNA, the CDR3 is TGTGCCAGCAGCCAAGGTTTTATTGTATCGGGGGGATATGGCTACACCTTC. This chain uses TRBV3-1 (or the pseudogene TRBV3-2) with TRBJ1-2, with D perhaps matching TRBD1 (5 bases). The ends were cut back, 1 base at V and 5 bases at J, with 20 bases in the middle. The germline CDR1 and CDR2 sequences are LGHDT and YNNKEL (reference sequence). CDR3 size: 17 residues.

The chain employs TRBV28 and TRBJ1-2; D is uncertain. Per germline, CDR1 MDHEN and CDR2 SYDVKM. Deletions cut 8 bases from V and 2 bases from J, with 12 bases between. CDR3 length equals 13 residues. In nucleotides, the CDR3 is TGTGCCAGCCTCCCGGGAGGGAACTATGGCTACACCTTC. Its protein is CASLPGGNYGYTF.

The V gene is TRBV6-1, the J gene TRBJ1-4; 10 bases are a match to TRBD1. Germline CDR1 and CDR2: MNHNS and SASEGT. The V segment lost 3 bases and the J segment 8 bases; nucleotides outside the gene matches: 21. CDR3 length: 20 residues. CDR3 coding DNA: TGTGCCAGCAGTGACTGGGGGGGTGGCGTGGTTGGGACAGGGGACGAAAAACTGTTTTTT. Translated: CASSDWGGGVVGTGDEKLFF.

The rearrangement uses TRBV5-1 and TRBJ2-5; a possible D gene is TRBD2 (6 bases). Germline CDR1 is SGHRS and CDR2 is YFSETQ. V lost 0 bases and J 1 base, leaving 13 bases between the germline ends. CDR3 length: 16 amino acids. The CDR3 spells CASSLVGGVGQETQYF. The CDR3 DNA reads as TGCGCCAGCAGCTTGGTGGGCGGGGTGGGCCAAGAGACCCAGTACTTC.

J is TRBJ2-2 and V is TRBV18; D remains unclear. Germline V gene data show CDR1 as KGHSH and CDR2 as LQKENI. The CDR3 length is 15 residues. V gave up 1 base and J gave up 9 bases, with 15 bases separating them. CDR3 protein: CASSPLSTYIRELFF. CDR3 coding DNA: TGTGCCAGCTCACCACTCTCTACATACATCAGGGAGCTGTTTTTT.

CDR3 bases: TGTGCCAGCAGCGCCCCTGGGAGCGGGAACTACGAGCAGTACTTC. Translated, it gives CASSAPGSGNYEQYF. The rearrangement joins TRBV28 to TRBJ2-7; 7 positions agree with TRBD2. Germline trimming cut 6 bases from V and 3 bases from J; bases unmatched to any gene: 11. Germline CDR1 and CDR2: MDHEN and SYDVKM. The CDR3 runs to 15 residues.

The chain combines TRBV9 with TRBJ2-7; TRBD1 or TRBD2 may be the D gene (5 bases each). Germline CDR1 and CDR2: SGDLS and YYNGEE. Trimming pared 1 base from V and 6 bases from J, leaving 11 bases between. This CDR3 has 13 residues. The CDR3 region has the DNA TGTGCCAGCAGCGTACAGGGAGAGAGCGAGCAGTACTTC. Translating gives CASSVQGESEQYF. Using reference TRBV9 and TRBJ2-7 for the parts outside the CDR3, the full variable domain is DSGVTQTPKHLITATGQRVTLRCSPRSGDLSVYWYQQSLDQGLQFLIQYYNGEERAKGNILERFSAQQFPDLHSELNLSSLELGDSALYFCASSVQGESEQYFGPGTRLTVT.

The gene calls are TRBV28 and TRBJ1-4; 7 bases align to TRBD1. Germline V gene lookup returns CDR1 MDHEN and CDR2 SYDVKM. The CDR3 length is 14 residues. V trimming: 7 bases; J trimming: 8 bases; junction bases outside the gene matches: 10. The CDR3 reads CASTTDREGEKLFF. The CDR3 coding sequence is TGTGCCAGCACCACCGACAGGGAAGGGGAAAAACTGTTTTTT.

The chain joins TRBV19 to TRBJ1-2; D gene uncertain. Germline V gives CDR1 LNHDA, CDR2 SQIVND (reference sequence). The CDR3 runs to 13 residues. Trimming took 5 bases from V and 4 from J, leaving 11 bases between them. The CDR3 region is CASSSQPRYGYTF. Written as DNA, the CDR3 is TGTGCCAGTAGTTCCCAGCCCCGCTATGGCTACACCTTC.

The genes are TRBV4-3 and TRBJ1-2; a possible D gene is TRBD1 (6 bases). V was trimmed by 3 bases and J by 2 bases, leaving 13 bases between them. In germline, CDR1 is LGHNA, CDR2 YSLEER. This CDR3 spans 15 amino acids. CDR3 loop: CASSQAPQGNYGYTF. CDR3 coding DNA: TGCGCCAGCAGCCAGGCGCCCCAGGGGAACTATGGCTACACCTTC.

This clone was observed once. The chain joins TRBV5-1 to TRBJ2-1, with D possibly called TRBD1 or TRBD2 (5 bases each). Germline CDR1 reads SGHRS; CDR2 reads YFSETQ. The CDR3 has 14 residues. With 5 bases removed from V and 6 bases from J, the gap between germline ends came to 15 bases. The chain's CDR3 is CASSWDPQVNEQFF. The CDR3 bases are TGCGCCAGCAGTTGGGACCCACAGGTCAATGAGCAGTTCTTC.

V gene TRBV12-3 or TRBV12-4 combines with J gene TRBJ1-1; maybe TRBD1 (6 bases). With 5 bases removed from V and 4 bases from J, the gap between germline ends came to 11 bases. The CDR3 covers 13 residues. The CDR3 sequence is CASSQGPVTEAFF. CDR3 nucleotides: TGTGCCAGCAGTCAGGGGCCGGTCACTGAAGCTTTCTTT.

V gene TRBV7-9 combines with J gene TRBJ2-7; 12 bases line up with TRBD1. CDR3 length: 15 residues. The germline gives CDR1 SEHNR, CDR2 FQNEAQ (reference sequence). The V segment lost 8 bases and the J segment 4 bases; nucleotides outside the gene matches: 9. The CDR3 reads CASSRPGQGAYEQYF. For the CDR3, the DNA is TGTGCCAGCTCCAGACCGGGACAGGGGGCTTACGAGCAGTACTTC.

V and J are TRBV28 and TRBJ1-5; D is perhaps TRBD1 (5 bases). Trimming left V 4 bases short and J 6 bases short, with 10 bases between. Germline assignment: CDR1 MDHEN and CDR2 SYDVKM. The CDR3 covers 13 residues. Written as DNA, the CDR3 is TGTGCCAGCAGTTCAGGGTTCTTTCAGCCCCAGCATTTT. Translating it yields CASSSGFFQPQHF.

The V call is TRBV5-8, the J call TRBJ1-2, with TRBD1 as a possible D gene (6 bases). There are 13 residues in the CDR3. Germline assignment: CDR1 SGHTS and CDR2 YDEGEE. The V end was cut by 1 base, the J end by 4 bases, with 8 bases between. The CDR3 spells CASSLSDSYGYTF. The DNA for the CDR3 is TGTGCCAGCAGCTTGTCGGACAGCTATGGCTACACCTTC. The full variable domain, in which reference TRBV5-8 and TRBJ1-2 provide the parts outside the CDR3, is EAGVTQSPTHLIKTRGQQATLRCSPISGHTSVYWYQQALGLGLQFLLWYDEGEERNRGNFPPRFSGRQFPNYSSELNVNALELEDSALYLCASSLSDSYGYTFGSGTRLTVV.

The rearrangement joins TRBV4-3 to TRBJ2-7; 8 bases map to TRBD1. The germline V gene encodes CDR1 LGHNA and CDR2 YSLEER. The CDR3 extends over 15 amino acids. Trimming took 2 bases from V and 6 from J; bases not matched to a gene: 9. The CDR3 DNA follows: TGCGCCAGCAGCCAAACACTGGACAGGGCCCGCGAGCAGTACTTC. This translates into CASSQTLDRAREQYF.

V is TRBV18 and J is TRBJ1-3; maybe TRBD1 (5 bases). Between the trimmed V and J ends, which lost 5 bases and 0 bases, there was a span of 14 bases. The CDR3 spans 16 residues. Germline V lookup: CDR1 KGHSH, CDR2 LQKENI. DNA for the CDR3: TGTGCCAGCTCAACTGCCGACGGACACTCTGGAAACACCATATATTTT. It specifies CASSTADGHSGNTIYF.

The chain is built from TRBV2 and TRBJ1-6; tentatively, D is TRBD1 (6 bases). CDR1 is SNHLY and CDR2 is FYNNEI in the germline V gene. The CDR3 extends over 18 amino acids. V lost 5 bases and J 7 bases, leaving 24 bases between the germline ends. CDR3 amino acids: CASSYRVPRFPANSPLHF. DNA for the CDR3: TGTGCCAGCAGTTACAGGGTGCCTCGGTTTCCCGCGAATTCACCCCTCCACTTT.

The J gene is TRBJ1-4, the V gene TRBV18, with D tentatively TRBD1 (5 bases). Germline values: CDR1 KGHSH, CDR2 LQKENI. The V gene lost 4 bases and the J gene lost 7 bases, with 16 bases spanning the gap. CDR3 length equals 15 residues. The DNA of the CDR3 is TGTGCCAGCTCACTTACCCGGGACGTGGGTGAAAAACTGTTTTTT. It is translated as CASSLTRDVGEKLFF.

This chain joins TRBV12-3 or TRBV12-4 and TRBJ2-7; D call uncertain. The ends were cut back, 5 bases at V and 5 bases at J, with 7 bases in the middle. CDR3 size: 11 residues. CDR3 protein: CASSLNHEQYF. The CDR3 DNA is TGTGCCAGCAGTCTCAACCACGAGCAGTACTTC.

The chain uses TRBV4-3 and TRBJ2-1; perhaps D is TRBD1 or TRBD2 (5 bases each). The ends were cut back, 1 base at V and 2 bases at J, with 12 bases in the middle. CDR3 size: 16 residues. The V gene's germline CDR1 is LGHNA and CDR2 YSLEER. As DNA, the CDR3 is TGCGCCAGCAGCCAAGGCCCCGGGACGCCCTACAATGAGCAGTTCTTC. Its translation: CASSQGPGTPYNEQFF.

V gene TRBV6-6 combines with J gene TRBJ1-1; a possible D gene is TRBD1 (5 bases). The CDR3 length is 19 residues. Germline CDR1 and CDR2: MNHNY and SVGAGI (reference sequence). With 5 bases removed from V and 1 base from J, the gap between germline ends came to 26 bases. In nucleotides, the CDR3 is TGTGCCAGCAGTCCTTCGCAAAGCCCCTCGGGACGAAGGAACACTGAAGCTTTCTTT. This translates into CASSPSQSPSGRRNTEAFF.

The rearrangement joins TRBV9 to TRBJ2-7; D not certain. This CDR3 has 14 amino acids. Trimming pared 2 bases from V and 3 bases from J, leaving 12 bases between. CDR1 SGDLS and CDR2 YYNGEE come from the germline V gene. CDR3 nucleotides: TGTGCCAGCAGCGTTGGGGATAACGGCTACGAGCAGTACTTC. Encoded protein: CASSVGDNGYEQYF.

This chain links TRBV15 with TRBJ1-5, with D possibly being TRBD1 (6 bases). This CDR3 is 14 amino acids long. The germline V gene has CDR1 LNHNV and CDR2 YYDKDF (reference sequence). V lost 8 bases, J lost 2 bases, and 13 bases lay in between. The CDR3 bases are TGTGCCACCTCCCCAGGGGACGGCAATCAGCCCCAGCATTTT. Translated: CATSPGDGNQPQHF.

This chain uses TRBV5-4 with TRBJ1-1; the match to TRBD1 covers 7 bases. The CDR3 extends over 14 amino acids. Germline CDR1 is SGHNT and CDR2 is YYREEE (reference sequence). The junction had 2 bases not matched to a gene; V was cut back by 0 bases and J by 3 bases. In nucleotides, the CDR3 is TGTGCCAGCAGCTTGGGACAGGGATACACTGAAGCTTTCTTT. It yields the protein CASSLGQGYTEAFF.

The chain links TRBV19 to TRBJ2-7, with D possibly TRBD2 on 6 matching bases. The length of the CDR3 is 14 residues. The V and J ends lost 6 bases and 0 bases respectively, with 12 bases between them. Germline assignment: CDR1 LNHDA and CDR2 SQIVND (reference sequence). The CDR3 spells CASRGTDSSYEQYF. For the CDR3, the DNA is TGTGCCAGTAGAGGGACTGACAGCTCCTACGAGCAGTACTTC.

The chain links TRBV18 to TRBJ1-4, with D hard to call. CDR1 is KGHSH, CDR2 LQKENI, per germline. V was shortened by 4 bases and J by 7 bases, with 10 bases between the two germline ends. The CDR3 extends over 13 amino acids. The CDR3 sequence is CASSQPVGEKLFF. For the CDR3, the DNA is TGTGCCAGCTCACAGCCCGTTGGTGAAAAACTGTTTTTT.

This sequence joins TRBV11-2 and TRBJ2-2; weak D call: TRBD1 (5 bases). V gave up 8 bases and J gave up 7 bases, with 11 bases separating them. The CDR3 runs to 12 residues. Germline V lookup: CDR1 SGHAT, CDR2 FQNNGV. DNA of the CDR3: TGTGCCAGCCAGGAAGGGGTCGGGGAGCTGTTTTTT. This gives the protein CASQEGVGELFF.

The CDR3 DNA reads as TGTGCCTGGAGTGTCAACTACGGCGGAGGCTACACCTTC. Translated: CAWSVNYGGGYTF. This chain connects TRBV30 to TRBJ1-2; the D is unclear. The V end lost 0 bases, the J end lost 8 bases, and 13 bases lay between the germline ends. Germline CDR1 is GTSNPN and CDR2 is SVGIG (reference sequence). The CDR3 length is 13 residues.

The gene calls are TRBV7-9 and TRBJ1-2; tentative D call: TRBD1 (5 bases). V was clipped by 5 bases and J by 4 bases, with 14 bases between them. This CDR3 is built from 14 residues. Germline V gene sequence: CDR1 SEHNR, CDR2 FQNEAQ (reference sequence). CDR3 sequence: CASSLTDGTYGYTF. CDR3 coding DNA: TGTGCCAGCAGCCTAACCGACGGGACCTATGGCTACACCTTC.

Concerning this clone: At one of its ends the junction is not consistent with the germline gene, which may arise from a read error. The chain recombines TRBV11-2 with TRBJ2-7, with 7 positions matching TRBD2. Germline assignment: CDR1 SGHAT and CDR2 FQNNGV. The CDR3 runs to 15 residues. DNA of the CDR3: TGTGCCAGCAGCAACCCCACGACTAGCTCCGACGAGCAGTACTTC. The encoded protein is CASSNPTTSSDEQYF.

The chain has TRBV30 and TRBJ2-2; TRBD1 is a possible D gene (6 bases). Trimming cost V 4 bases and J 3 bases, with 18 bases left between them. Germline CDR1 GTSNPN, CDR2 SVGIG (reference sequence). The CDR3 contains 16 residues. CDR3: CAWTNTGYFDTGELFF. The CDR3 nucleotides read TGTGCCTGGACCAATACAGGGTATTTCGACACCGGGGAGCTGTTTTTT.